Shown below are 21 T cell receptor beta chains from a single sample sequenced in a study of OX40 agonist ivuxolimab in advanced cancers. Profiled with immunoSEQ multiplex PCR; TCRdb holds only in-frame clones, not every one. The sample carries some 83,000 clones, 86% recorded once. Sequencing used CD4+ or CD8+ T cells sorted from blood, obtained in a trial of the OX40 agonist ivuxolimab. The receptors were sampled from an adult with an advanced solid tumor such as melanoma, head and neck, liver or kidney cancer.

The CDR3, as DNA: TGTGCCAGCAGTTACGGGGGTCGGCTCAATCAGCCCCAGCATTTT. Its protein is CASSYGGRLNQPQHF. V gene TRBV6-6 combines with J gene TRBJ1-5; the D gene is possibly TRBD1 (5 bases). Germline CDR1 and CDR2: MNHNY and SVGAGI (reference sequence). V was pared by 2 bases and J by 3 bases, with 11 bases between. The CDR3 loop spans 15 amino acids.

V gene TRBV29-1 combines with J gene TRBJ2-5; D possibly corresponds to TRBD2 (5 bases). The CDR3 has 12 residues. The V and J ends lost 3 bases and 2 bases respectively, with 7 bases between them. The germline gives CDR1 SQVTM, CDR2 ANQGSEA. The chain's CDR3 is CSVEWRQETQYF. The CDR3 DNA reads as TGCAGCGTTGAGTGGAGGCAAGAGACCCAGTACTTC.

V is TRBV7-2 and J is TRBJ2-5; D is ambiguous. V shed 1 base and J shed 8 bases, with 8 bases lying between them. CDR3 length: 12 residues. In germline, CDR1 is SGHTA, CDR2 FQGNSA. The CDR3 region is CASSLERVTQYF. CDR3 nucleotide sequence: TGTGCCAGCAGCTTAGAAAGGGTAACCCAGTACTTC.

The chain carries TRBV7-3 and TRBJ2-2; the match to TRBD2 covers 14 bases. Per germline, CDR1 SGHTA and CDR2 FQGTGA. Trimming at V came to 5 bases and at J to 8 bases, leaving 7 bases not matched to a gene. There are 16 residues in the CDR3. The CDR3 sequence: CASSPRLAGGPGELFF. The CDR3 nucleotides read TGTGCCAGCAGCCCACGACTAGCGGGGGGGCCTGGGGAGCTGTTTTTT. Full variable domain (remainder filled in from reference TRBV7-3 and TRBJ2-2): GAGVSQTPSNKVTEKGKYVELRCDPISGHTALYWYRQSLGQGPEFLIYFQGTGAADDSGLPNDRFFAVRPEGSVSTLKIQRTERGDSAVYLCASSPRLAGGPGELFFGEGSRLTVL.

CDR3 residues: CASSSQTTTNRELFF. Here the CDR3 DNA reads TGTGCCAGCAGCTCGCAGACAACGACCAACCGGGAGCTGTTTTTT. The rearrangement joins TRBV5-4 to TRBJ2-2; D not certain. This CDR3 spans 15 amino acids. Germline V lookup: CDR1 SGHNT, CDR2 YYREEE (reference sequence). Between the trimmed V and J ends, which lost 3 bases and 9 bases, there was a span of 18 bases.

The J gene is TRBJ2-4, the V gene TRBV18; D is possibly TRBD2 (5 bases). The CDR3 length is 17 residues. Germline V gene lookup returns CDR1 KGHSH and CDR2 LQKENI. V was cut by 0 bases and J by 5 bases, with 17 bases left in between. The CDR3 DNA follows: TGTGCCAGCTCACCACCAGGTTTGAGAGGGCCAGAAAACATTCAGTACTTC. Residues: CASSPPGLRGPENIQYF.

V gene TRBV4-3 combines with J gene TRBJ2-3; 7 nucleotides line up with TRBD1. Germline V gene sequence: CDR1 LGHNA, CDR2 YSLEER. V lost 4 bases and J lost 1; bases outside the gene matches: 2. There are 14 residues in the CDR3. This chain's CDR3 is CASSLGTGTDTQYF. The CDR3 coding sequence is TGCGCCAGCAGCCTGGGGACAGGCACAGATACGCAGTATTTT.

This chain connects TRBV7-3 to TRBJ2-1, with D possibly being TRBD1 (6 bases). Trimming took 5 bases from V and 0 from J, leaving 11 bases between them. The germline CDR1 and CDR2 sequences are SGHTA and FQGTGA. The CDR3 has 15 amino acids. CDR3 protein: CASSGTLSSYNEQFF. The CDR3 DNA sequence: TGTGCCAGCAGCGGGACACTAAGCTCCTACAATGAGCAGTTCTTC.

The rearrangement joins TRBV2 to TRBJ2-2; 10 bases match TRBD2. The V gene's germline CDR1 is SNHLY and CDR2 FYNNEI. CDR3 size: 16 residues. J was trimmed by 5 bases and V by 6 bases; bases with no gene match: 9. CDR3 in DNA: TGTGCCAGCAGAGGCCTAGCGGGGGCCTCTACCGGGGAGCTGTTTTTT. The encoded protein is CASRGLAGASTGELFF.

This chain connects TRBV11-3 to TRBJ2-7; D remains unclear. CDR3 length equals 15 residues. V was pared by 1 base and J by 0 bases, with 10 bases between. In germline, CDR1 is SGHNT, CDR2 YENEEA. This chain's CDR3 is CASSLGPLASYEQYF. The CDR3 DNA follows: TGTGCCAGCAGCTTAGGCCCTCTGGCCTCCTACGAGCAGTACTTC.

Only one count was recorded for this clone. The chain couples TRBV5-4 to TRBJ2-1, with D unclear. The CDR3 length is 11 residues. The germline V and J ends were trimmed by 2 bases and 9 bases, with 6 bases remaining between them. Per the germline V gene, CDR1 is SGHNT and CDR2 is YYREEE (reference sequence). The CDR3 DNA is TGTGCCAGCAGCTTTCTTCGTGAGCAGTTCTTC. Translation: CASSFLREQFF.

The V and J genes are TRBV2 and TRBJ2-7; 8 bases are a match to TRBD2. CDR1 is SNHLY and CDR2 is FYNNEI in the germline V gene. The CDR3 runs 13 residues. V lost 7 bases to trimming and J lost 3 bases; unmatched junction nucleotides: 5. The CDR3: CASKAGDRYEQYF. CDR3 DNA sequence: TGTGCCAGCAAAGCGGGGGACCGCTACGAGCAGTACTTC.

The rearrangement uses TRBV11-1 and TRBJ2-2, with a possible D match to TRBD1 (6 bases). Germline V CDR1 and CDR2: SGHAT, FQDESV (reference sequence). The germline V and J ends were trimmed by 8 bases and 6 bases, with 16 bases remaining between them. The CDR3 spans 14 residues. CDR3 DNA sequence: TGTGCCAGCTCGCGACAGGAAGGGGCCGGGGAGCTGTTTTTT. It is translated as CASSRQEGAGELFF.

The rearrangement uses TRBV28 and TRBJ1-2; the D is unclear. CDR3 size: 12 residues. V lost 2 bases, J lost 4 bases, and 5 bases lay in between. CDR1 and CDR2 (germline): MDHEN, SYDVKM. This CDR3 reads CASSLRLYGYTF. CDR3 coding DNA: TGTGCCAGCAGTTTAAGACTCTATGGCTACACCTTC.

The J gene is TRBJ1-5, the V gene TRBV27; no reliable D call. Trimming removed 6 bases from V and 4 bases from J, with 10 bases in between. Germline CDR1 is MNHEY and CDR2 is SMNVEV (reference sequence). This CDR3 has 13 amino acids. As DNA, the CDR3 is TGTGCCAGCAGCGACTACGGGAATCAGCCCCAGCATTTT. This sequence encodes CASSDYGNQPQHF.

The chain is built from TRBV6-6 and TRBJ1-5; TRBD1 matches 8 bases. The length of the CDR3 is 15 residues. Germline-derived CDR1 and CDR2 are MNHNY and SVGAGI (reference sequence). J lost 1 base, V lost 5 bases, and 4 bases had no gene match. The CDR3 sequence: CASSGRQGSNQPQHF. CDR3 sequence (DNA): TGTGCCAGCAGTGGACGACAGGGGAGCAATCAGCCCCAGCATTTT.

Here the CDR3 DNA reads TGTGCCAGCAGTTTGGTATCGACAGGGAAAAACATTCAGTACTTC. It specifies CASSLVSTGKNIQYF. V is TRBV28 and J is TRBJ2-4; 7 positions agree with TRBD1. The V gene's germline CDR1 is MDHEN and CDR2 SYDVKM. This CDR3 comprises 15 residues. Trimming cost V 3 bases and J 4 bases; bases outside gene matches: 6.

This clone is a singleton in its sample. The rearrangement links TRBV5-4 to TRBJ2-1, with D possibly being TRBD2 (6 bases). Looked up from germline, CDR1 is SGHNT and CDR2 is YYREEE (reference sequence). The CDR3 covers 15 residues. Trimming cost V 4 bases and J 0 bases, with 11 bases left between them. The CDR3 DNA is TGTGCCAGCAGCACCGGACTAAGCTCCTACAATGAGCAGTTCTTC. Translating it yields CASSTGLSSYNEQFF.

The gene calls are TRBV7-9 and TRBJ1-4; D unclear. The CDR3 length is 11 residues. Trimming pared 5 bases from V and 5 bases from J, leaving 3 bases between. Germline CDR1 reads SEHNR; CDR2 reads FQNEAQ (reference sequence). CDR3 bases: TGTGCCAGCAGCACAAATGAAAAACTGTTTTTT. It yields the protein CASSTNEKLFF.

V usage is TRBV5-1 and J usage is TRBJ1-4; 11 nucleotides align to TRBD1. The V segment lost 4 bases and the J segment 8 bases; nucleotides outside the gene matches: 7. The CDR3 is 15 residues long. Germline V lookup: CDR1 SGHRS, CDR2 YFSETQ. Here the CDR3 reads CASSLFGQGAEKLFF. In DNA, the CDR3 is TGCGCCAGCAGCCTATTCGGACAGGGGGCAGAAAAACTGTTTTTT. The full variable domain, with the rest looked up from reference TRBV5-1 and TRBJ1-4, is KAGVTQTPRYLIKTRGQQVTLSCSPISGHRSVSWYQQTPGQGLQFLFEYFSETQRNKGNFPGRFSGRQFSNSRSEMNVSTLELGDSALYLCASSLFGQGAEKLFFGSGTQLSVL.

The gene calls are TRBV6-5 and TRBJ1-1; no clear D gene. V was trimmed by 7 bases and J by 0 bases, leaving 6 bases between them. Germline loops: CDR1 MNHEY, CDR2 SVGAGI. The CDR3 is made up of 12 amino acids. CDR3 amino acids: CASTRLNTEAFF. CDR3 in DNA: TGTGCCAGCACCCGCTTGAACACTGAAGCTTTCTTT.